Included here is one T cell receptor beta chain sequence, with context. As yet, its antigen is unknown. This record comes from a study of T cell responses to AZD1222 COVID-19 vaccine. Study-wide findings and caveats: Donors were largely white British and mainly female; clonal diversity was possibly underestimated.

Assay used: immunoSEQ multiplex PCR; TCRdb lists only in-frame clones, some missing. The table records about 100,000 clones, around 87% of them present only once. The TCR was taken from an adult in good health. The sample in question was peripheral blood, obtained on day 0 of MenACWY control vaccination.

CDR3 nucleotide sequence: TGTGCCAGCCACAGGGAAATCTATGGCTACACCTTC. Its translation is CASHREIYGYTF. The rearrangement uses TRBV28 and TRBJ1-2, with D possibly matching TRBD1 (6 bases). The CDR3 loop spans 12 amino acids. In germline, CDR1 is MDHEN, CDR2 SYDVKM. The V and J ends lost 8 bases and 4 bases respectively, with 11 bases between them.